The source of this T cell receptor beta chain is a study of T-cell reconstitution after alpha-beta-depleted transplantation in children. Germline V lookup: CDR1 SGHNT, CDR2 YYREEE (reference sequence). The CDR3 runs 16 residues. The V gene lost 0 bases and the J gene lost 1 base, with 13 bases spanning the gap. Library preparation (for TCRbeta) was performed with unique molecular identifiers. One entry per CDR3 protein results from TCRdb running MiXCR on the PCR reads. The sample has 230,000 or so distinct CDR3 sequences, 9.7% seen once. The genes are TRBV5-4 and TRBJ1-2; D gene unclear. The receptor was derived from a human donor who donated a stem cell graft to a child with SCID. The specimen was PBMCs from the stem cell graft donor, collected from the stem cell graft. The CDR3 nucleotides read TGTGCCAGCAGCTTGGTTCGTCCTGCAGATAACTATGGCTACACCTTC. Its translation: CASSLVRPADNYGYTF.